Shown below are 21 T cell receptor beta chains from a single sample sequenced in a study of T cells in Graves' hyperthyroidism and ophthalmopathy. The investigators amplified TCR beta CDR3 regions from RNA transcripts. In the first-round RT-PCR of the TCR CDR3, the HTBI primer set was used. Each CDR3 protein gets one entry after TCRdb re-called the multiplex PCR reads with MiXCR. The table records roughly 600,000 distinct CDR3 sequences, about 14% of them present only once. The sample taken for sequencing was blood. These receptors were collected from a woman aged 45-65 years with Graves' ophthalmopathy.

This clonotype was detected many times. This chain uses TRBV12-3 or TRBV12-4 with TRBJ1-2, with TRBD1 matching 12 bases. This CDR3 spans 19 amino acids. Trimming cost V 2 bases and J 5 bases; bases outside gene matches: 15. The DNA for the CDR3 is TGTGCCAGCAGTTTACTCCCGGGACAGGGGGCCGGTAGTGAGTATGGCTACACCTTC. The encoded protein is CASSLLPGQGAGSEYGYTF.

This clonotype was seen a handful of times. The rearrangement joins TRBV30 to TRBJ1-3; D unclear. Trimming pared 3 bases from V and 4 bases from J, leaving 16 bases between. Germline-derived CDR1 and CDR2 are GTSNPN and SVGIG (reference sequence). This CDR3 region has 15 residues. CDR3 coding DNA: TGTGCCTGGAGCCGCGGATTCGGTCCAGGAAACACCATATATTTT. Protein sequence: CAWSRGFGPGNTIYF. Full variable domain (rest looked up from reference TRBV30 and TRBJ1-3): SQTIHQWPATLVQPVGSPLSLECTVEGTSNPNLYWYRQAAGRGLQLLFYSVGIGQISSEVPQNLSASRPQDRQFILSSKKLLLSDSGFYLCAWSRGFGPGNTIYFGEGSWLTVV.

This clonotype occurred a few times. This may be a read error, as it is one base from a much larger clone. The final CDR3 position lacks the conserved phenylalanine or tryptophan, pointing to a likely read error. The chain employs TRBV12-3 or TRBV12-4 and TRBJ2-5, with D possibly TRBD2 on 5 matching bases. Trimming left V 8 bases short and J 1 base short, with 17 bases between. The CDR3 has 15 amino acids. The CDR3 bases are TGTGCCAGCGGCAACATTTGGGCGGGCCAAGAGACCCAGTACCTC. Translation gives CASGNIWAGQETQYL.

This clonotype was observed many times. The chain links TRBV20-1 to TRBJ1-1; TRBD1 matches 12 bases. The CDR3 is 15 residues long. J lost 5 bases, V lost 3 bases, and 7 bases had no gene match. Germline assignment: CDR1 DFQATT and CDR2 SNEGSKA (reference sequence). The CDR3 nucleotides read TGCAGTGCTAGTTTTACGGGACAGGGGGCTACTGAAGCTTTCTTT. This translates into CSASFTGQGATEAFF.

This clonotype occurred many times. J is TRBJ2-4 and V is TRBV4-2; a possible D gene is TRBD2 (5 bases). This CDR3 region has 14 residues. Looked up from germline, CDR1 is LGHNA and CDR2 is YNFKEQ. V was pared by 0 bases and J by 7 bases, with 10 bases between. This CDR3 is CASSQDASTNIQYF. In DNA, the CDR3 is TGTGCCAGCAGCCAAGATGCTAGCACTAACATTCAGTACTTC.

The sample holds a few counts of this clonotype. The chain uses TRBV7-2 and TRBJ1-1, with 8 bases matching TRBD1. J was trimmed by 5 bases and V by 1 base; bases with no gene match: 6. This CDR3 is built from 15 residues. The V gene's germline CDR1 is SGHTA and CDR2 FQGNSA. The CDR3 loop is CASSLVWTGRTEAFF. CDR3 coding DNA: TGTGCCAGCAGCTTAGTGTGGACAGGGAGGACTGAAGCTTTCTTT.

As for this clonotype: A much larger clone differs by one base, so this may be a read error. This likely comes from a read error, as the CDR3 has no conserved phenylalanine or tryptophan at its end. The V gene is TRBV11-3, the J gene TRBJ2-5; 9 bases match TRBD2. This CDR3 comprises 15 residues. CDR1 and CDR2 from the germline V gene are SGHNT and YENEEA. V shed 2 bases, J shed 4 bases, and the junction held 5 bases outside the gene matches. Here the CDR3 DNA reads TGTGCCAGCAGCTTACCGGGACTAGCTGTAGAGACCCAGTACCTC. It yields the protein CASSLPGLAVETQYL.

This clonotype occurred many times. The chain employs TRBV6-5 and TRBJ1-1; D is unresolved. The CDR3 consists of 14 residues. Germline V gene sequence: CDR1 MNHEY, CDR2 SVGAGI. V shed 2 bases and J shed 2 bases, with 9 bases lying between them. CDR3 loop: CASSYTQANTEAFF. CDR3 sequence (DNA): TGTGCCAGCAGTTACACGCAGGCAAACACTGAAGCTTTCTTT.

The sample holds many counts of this clonotype. The chain couples TRBV2 to TRBJ2-5; 7 bases agree with TRBD2. V trimming: 7 bases; J trimming: 5 bases; junction bases outside the gene matches: 7. The germline V gene encodes CDR1 SNHLY and CDR2 FYNNEI. The CDR3 covers 13 residues. The CDR3 DNA is TGTGCCAGCAAGGCGGGAGCAGGGGAGACCCAGTACTTC. Translated, it gives CASKAGAGETQYF.

There are many counts of this clonotype. DNA of the CDR3: TGTGCCAGCAGCCTGCGGACAGGGGGAGGAAGGTTGGGGAAGCAGTTCTTC. It is translated as CASSLRTGGGRLGKQFF. The chain joins TRBV11-3 to TRBJ2-1; 10 nucleotides align to TRBD1. Losses at the gene ends were 5 bases for V and 11 bases for J; bases not matched to a gene: 18. Germline assignment: CDR1 SGHNT and CDR2 YENEEA. The CDR3 covers 17 residues.

This clonotype was seen a few times. The rearrangement links TRBV5-8 to TRBJ2-3, with D maybe TRBD1 (6 bases). Germline V gene lookup returns CDR1 SGHTS and CDR2 YDEGEE. There are 15 residues in the CDR3. V lost 4 bases to trimming and J lost 3 bases, with 15 bases between them. CDR3 DNA: TGTGCCAGCAGCATAACAGGGCTAAGAACAGATACGCAGTATTTT. It yields the protein CASSITGLRTDTQYF.

The gene calls are TRBV12-3 or TRBV12-4 and TRBJ2-1, with 7 bases lining up with TRBD2. The length of the CDR3 is 15 residues. The J segment lost 9 bases and the V segment lost 3 bases, leaving 11 bases of the junction unmatched. DNA for the CDR3: TGTGCCAGCAGTTTCGGAGGGAGGGCCTCGGGTGAGCAGTTCTTC. Amino acid sequence: CASSFGGRASGEQFF.

This clonotype was detected ten times or more. V and J are TRBV20-1 and TRBJ1-4, with D perhaps matching TRBD1 (6 bases). V dropped 6 bases and J dropped 0 bases, with 14 bases sitting between them. Germline-derived CDR1 and CDR2 are DFQATT and SNEGSKA (reference sequence). The CDR3 loop spans 15 amino acids. CDR3 in amino acids: CSAAWGGATNEKLFF. In DNA, the CDR3 is TGCAGTGCCGCGTGGGGGGGCGCAACTAATGAAAAACTGTTTTTT.

This clonotype appeared a few times. The chain has TRBV5-1 and TRBJ1-5; 7 bases fit TRBD1. This CDR3 contains 16 residues. The V segment lost 1 base and the J segment 1 base; nucleotides outside the gene matches: 5. Germline V CDR1 and CDR2: SGHRS, YFSETQ. CDR3 residues: CASSLYPRGSNQPQHF. CDR3 nucleotide sequence: TGCGCCAGCAGCTTGTACCCCAGGGGGAGCAATCAGCCCCAGCATTTT.

The rearrangement links TRBV19 to TRBJ1-3; tentative D call: TRBD1 (6 bases). V dropped 11 bases and J dropped 0 bases, with 29 bases sitting between them. The CDR3 has 19 residues. Germline assignment: CDR1 LNHDA and CDR2 SQIVND (reference sequence). CDR3 bases: TGTGCCGCTATACCTATGGACAGAGGGGAACCCTACTCTGGAAACACCATATATTTT. It specifies CAAIPMDRGEPYSGNTIYF. The variable domain in full, completed from reference TRBV19 and TRBJ1-3, reads DGGITQSPKYLFRKEGQNVTLSCEQNLNHDAMYWYRQDPGQGLRLIYYSQIVNDFQKGDIAEGYSVSREKKESFPLTVTSAQKNPTAFYLCAAIPMDRGEPYSGNTIYFGEGSWLTVV.

About this clonotype: The junction departs from germline at one end; a sequencing error may be responsible. This sequence joins TRBV7-7 and TRBJ2-2; maybe TRBD1 (5 bases). This CDR3 region has 15 residues. Germline V gene lookup returns CDR1 SSHAT and CDR2 FNYEAQ (reference sequence). In DNA, the CDR3 is TGTGCTAGCAGGAAGGCAGGGCCGAACACCGGGGAGCTGTTTTTT. It codes for CASRKAGPNTGELFF.

This clonotype was picked up many times. J is TRBJ2-1 and V is TRBV9; D possibly corresponds to TRBD1 (6 bases). Trimming removed 4 bases at V and 3 bases at J, with 8 bases between. Germline values: CDR1 SGDLS, CDR2 YYNGEE. This CDR3 comprises 13 residues. The chain's CDR3 is CASSTRGYNEQFF. CDR3 bases: TGTGCCAGCAGCACCAGGGGCTACAATGAGCAGTTCTTC.

The chain uses TRBV5-1 and TRBJ2-3; 8 nucleotides match TRBD1. From germline, CDR1 is SGHRS and CDR2 YFSETQ. Trimming at V came to 0 bases and at J to 14 bases, leaving 8 bases not matched to a gene. The CDR3 has 13 residues. CDR3 sequence: CASSLGGQVGLYF. The CDR3 bases are TGCGCCAGCAGCTTGGGGGGACAGGTCGGATTGTATTTT.

There are many counts of this clonotype. The genes are TRBV7-3 and TRBJ2-6, with TRBD2 as a possible D gene (5 bases). CDR3 length: 16 residues. Germline lookup yields CDR1 SGHTA and CDR2 FQGTGA. V was clipped by 8 bases and J by 0 bases, with 14 bases between them. The chain's CDR3 is CASHEGPSSGANVLTF. The CDR3 DNA is TGTGCCAGCCACGAGGGCCCCAGCTCTGGGGCCAACGTCCTGACTTTC.

This clonotype was counted at least ten times. The V gene is TRBV29-1, the J gene TRBJ2-1; D not resolved. The V gene lost 6 bases and the J gene lost 6 bases, with 18 bases spanning the gap. Germline V CDR1 and CDR2: SQVTM, ANQGSEA. This CDR3 contains 14 residues. The CDR3 is CSVPRSVVSNEQFF. CDR3 in DNA: TGCAGCGTCCCCCGGAGTGTAGTCAGCAATGAGCAGTTCTTC.

The chain has TRBV7-3 and TRBJ2-3, with 8 nucleotides matching TRBD2. Germline CDR1 SGHTA, CDR2 FQGTGA. This CDR3 comprises 16 residues. J lost 4 bases, V lost 1 base, and 7 bases had no gene match. In DNA form, the CDR3 reads TGTGCCAGCAGCTTAATCTCGGGAGGGCCCGCAGATACGCAGTATTTT. Translating it yields CASSLISGGPADTQYF.